This TCR beta chain originates from a study of blood T cells in healthy people across ages. Per germline, CDR1 SGHTA and CDR2 FQGNSA. The CDR3 extends over 15 amino acids. PCR was performed a second time for roughly 7 to 11 cycles using a sample-barcoded 5' primer and a J-beta primer mix. TCRdb analysed the 5' RACE reads with MiXCR anew, one entry per CDR3 protein. Of 650,000 to 700,000 distinct CDR3 sequences detected, 45% to 60% appear once; the ten largest clones hold approximately 15%. General observations from the study: Significant beta diversity loss was already apparent by age approximately 42, declining roughly linearly.

Regarding this clonotype: Its antigen is as yet unknown.

The receptor was derived from an elderly woman in good health. The sequenced material came from blood. The genes are TRBV7-2 and TRBJ2-5; 12 positions match TRBD1. The J call may be mistaken, given a closer DNA end match to TRBJ2-7. The CDR3 nucleotides are TGTGCCAGCAGGGGGGGACAGGGGGCTTTGTACGAGCAGTACTTC. Its translation is CASRGGQGALYEQYF.